This T cell receptor beta chain was obtained from a study of cytomegalovirus exposure and HLA in healthy donors. The overall study: Samples from HLA-typed donors yielded about 85 million unique TCRs in an early data release.

Use of 60 Vbeta and 13 Jbeta primers characterized the PCR. Using immunoSEQ multiplex PCR, the repertoire was profiled, and TCRdb retains in-frame clones only, with some absent. The sample holds around 140,000 clones; about three quarters are singletons and the top ten take about 13%. Notes on the study in general: The study carried out a later analysis of TCR beta sequences. It associated 15,000 to 20,000 of them with specific HLA alleles at a false discovery rate of 0.05.

About this clone itself: Its cognate antigen is unknown.

There are 16 residues in the CDR3. Germline CDR1 is LGHNT and CDR2 is FRNRAP. The V gene end was trimmed by 5 bases and the J gene end by 1 base; junction bases not matched to a gene: 9. V gene TRBV12-5 combines with J gene TRBJ2-3, with 7 bases that match TRBD2. Specimen: PBMCs. This sequence originates from a man aged 40-50 years in good health and CMV-seropositive. The CDR3 loop is CASGVSPGLRTDTQYF. In nucleotides, the CDR3 is TGTGCTAGTGGTGTCTCGCCGGGACTACGCACAGATACGCAGTATTTT.